What follows is one T cell receptor beta chain and its context. Its antigen is unknown. Researchers built TCR beta cDNA using 5'RACE template switching with UMIs. Reanalyzing the 5' RACE reads, TCRdb keeps one entry per CDR3 protein, without DNA. The sample data list 400,000 to 450,000 distinct CDR3 sequences. This CDR3 region has 13 residues. This sample was taken from a study of T cells expressing NK-cell markers. Study observations and caveats: In a group of about six donors, dominant NKG2C+ clonotypes represented about 1.0-7.5% of CD8+ T cells.

This receptor was identified in a woman between 18 and 70 years old in good health. The chain links TRBV12-3 or TRBV12-4 to TRBJ1-2; as DNA is missing, the TRBD1 call by TCRdb cannot be tested. Input material: blood T cells: a sorted CD56 or NKG2C T cell subset, CD4+ or CD8+ T cells, or bulk PBMC T cells (not recorded which). The CDR3 region is CASSLAGEYGYTF.